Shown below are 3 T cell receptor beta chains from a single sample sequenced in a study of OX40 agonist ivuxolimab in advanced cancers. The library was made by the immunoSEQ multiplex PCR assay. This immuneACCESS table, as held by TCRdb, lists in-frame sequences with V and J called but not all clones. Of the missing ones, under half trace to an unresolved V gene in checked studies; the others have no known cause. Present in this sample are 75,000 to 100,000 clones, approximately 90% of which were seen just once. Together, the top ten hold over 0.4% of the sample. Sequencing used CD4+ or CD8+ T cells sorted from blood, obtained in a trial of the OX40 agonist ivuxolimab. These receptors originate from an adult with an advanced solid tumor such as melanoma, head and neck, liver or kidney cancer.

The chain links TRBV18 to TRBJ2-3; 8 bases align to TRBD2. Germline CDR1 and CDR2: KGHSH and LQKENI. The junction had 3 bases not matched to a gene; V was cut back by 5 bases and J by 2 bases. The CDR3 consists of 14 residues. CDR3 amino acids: CASSGTRDTDTQYF. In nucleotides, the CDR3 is TGTGCCAGCTCAGGGACTAGGGACACAGATACGCAGTATTTT.

The CDR3 sequence: CASSLRPNTEAFF. The CDR3 DNA follows: TGCGCCAGCAGCTTGCGGCCGAACACTGAAGCTTTCTTT. V is TRBV5-1 and J is TRBJ1-1; no definite D call. The CDR3 is 13 residues long. Between the trimmed V and J ends, which lost 1 base and 1 base, there was a span of 5 bases. CDR1 SGHRS and CDR2 YFSETQ come from the germline V gene.

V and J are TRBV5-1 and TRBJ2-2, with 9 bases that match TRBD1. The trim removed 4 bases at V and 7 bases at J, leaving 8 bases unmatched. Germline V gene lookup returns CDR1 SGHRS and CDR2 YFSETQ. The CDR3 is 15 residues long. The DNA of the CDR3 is TGCGCCAGCAGCGTCGGACAGGGGAGAATCGGGGAGCTGTTTTTT. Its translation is CASSVGQGRIGELFF.